The 22 T cell receptor beta chains presented below share a single source sample, sequenced in a study of T cell responses to AZD1222 COVID-19 vaccine. Here immunoSEQ multiplex PCR was the method, and the copy in TCRdb shows in-frame clones only, minus some. Here the sample spans around 180,000 clones, approximately 87% being singletons. Sequencing used peripheral blood, obtained on day 0 of MenACWY control vaccination. The receptors shown here come from an adult in good health.

This CDR3 reads CAWSVGQSQETQYF. CDR3 DNA: TGTGCCTGGAGTGTGGGGCAGAGCCAAGAGACCCAGTACTTC. V and J are TRBV30 and TRBJ2-5; D possibly corresponds to TRBD1 (5 bases). Trimming stripped 0 bases from V and 1 base from J, with 9 bases between. Looked up from germline, CDR1 is GTSNPN and CDR2 is SVGIG (reference sequence). The length of the CDR3 is 14 residues.

This clone was seen a single time. The rearrangement joins TRBV9 to TRBJ2-1; D may correspond to TRBD1 or TRBD2 (6 bases each). The CDR3 is 16 amino acids. The V gene's germline CDR1 is SGDLS and CDR2 YYNGEE. Trimming pared 0 bases from V and 3 bases from J, leaving 13 bases between. The CDR3, as DNA: TGTGCCAGCAGCGTAGAGGGGGGAGAGGGCTACAATGAGCAGTTCTTC. It specifies CASSVEGGEGYNEQFF.

The chain couples TRBV12-3 or TRBV12-4 to TRBJ1-2; D remains unclear. The CDR3 contains 12 residues. Trimming pared 2 bases from V and 2 bases from J, leaving 3 bases between. The CDR3 is CASSLLNYGYTF. For the CDR3, the DNA is TGTGCCAGCAGTTTACTGAACTATGGCTACACCTTC.

V is TRBV28 and J is TRBJ2-3; D might be TRBD2 (7 bases). CDR3 size: 18 residues. From germline, CDR1 is MDHEN and CDR2 SYDVKM. Trimming stripped 4 bases from V and 0 bases from J, with 20 bases between. CDR3 residues: CASSSGGWDTKSTDTQYF. As DNA, the CDR3 is TGTGCCAGCAGTTCGGGGGGTTGGGACACCAAAAGCACAGATACGCAGTATTTT.

The genes are TRBV9 and TRBJ1-5; D is ambiguous. The CDR3 has 13 amino acids. The germline V and J ends were trimmed by 4 bases and 7 bases, with 12 bases remaining between them. Germline V lookup: CDR1 SGDLS, CDR2 YYNGEE. CDR3 DNA sequence: TGTGCCAGCAGCCCGGGGTCTGGACAGCCCCAGCATTTT. It yields the protein CASSPGSGQPQHF.

The rearrangement joins TRBV9 to TRBJ2-3, with 7 nucleotides matching TRBD2. This CDR3 is built from 15 residues. CDR1 and CDR2 from the germline V gene are SGDLS and YYNGEE. The V segment lost 0 bases and the J segment 12 bases; nucleotides outside the gene matches: 13. The DNA of the CDR3 is TGTGCCAGCAGCGTAGCGGGACGGGGGGACCCTCTACAGTATTTT. Translating gives CASSVAGRGDPLQYF.

This clone was counted once. At the DNA level, this CDR3 is encoded by other sequences in the same sample as well. The chain joins TRBV28 to TRBJ2-7; D is ambiguous. The germline V gene encodes CDR1 MDHEN and CDR2 SYDVKM. The ends were cut back, 2 bases at V and 4 bases at J, with 6 bases in the middle. The CDR3 extends over 12 amino acids. As DNA, the CDR3 is TGTGCCAGCAGTTTAACACCTTACGAGCAGTACTTC. It translates to CASSLTPYEQYF.

The rearrangement uses TRBV30 and TRBJ1-6; 7 nucleotides align to TRBD1. The length of the CDR3 is 13 residues. CDR1 is GTSNPN, CDR2 SVGIG, per germline (reference sequence). Trimming cost V 3 bases and J 9 bases; bases outside gene matches: 5. CDR3 nucleotides: TGTGCCTGGAGCGACAGGGACAGTTCACCCCTCCACTTT. Translation: CAWSDRDSSPLHF.

V is TRBV5-1 and J is TRBJ2-1, with 7 nucleotides matching TRBD2. Germline values: CDR1 SGHRS, CDR2 YFSETQ. CDR3 length: 13 amino acids. Germline trimming cut 0 bases from V and 8 bases from J; bases unmatched to any gene: 2. CDR3 bases: TGCGCCAGCAGCTTGGGACTAGCCTATGAGCAGTTCTTC. It encodes CASSLGLAYEQFF.

The chain combines TRBV9 with TRBJ2-1; 8 bases map to TRBD2. The V and J ends lost 0 bases and 7 bases, in that order; junction bases with no gene match: 6. CDR1 is SGDLS, CDR2 YYNGEE, per germline. This CDR3 spans 15 amino acids. The CDR3: CASSVVTGGPNEQFF. CDR3 coding DNA: TGTGCCAGCAGCGTAGTAACGGGAGGGCCTAATGAGCAGTTCTTC.

The genes are TRBV27 and TRBJ2-2; unclear D gene. CDR1 and CDR2 (germline): MNHEY, SMNVEV (reference sequence). V was clipped by 5 bases and J by 8 bases, with 12 bases between them. The CDR3 spans 13 residues. The CDR3, as DNA: TGTGCCAGCAGTCCCAATAATGAAGGGGAGCTGTTTTTT. Translation gives CASSPNNEGELFF.

This clone was seen a few times. The chain uses TRBV5-6 and TRBJ2-7; D ambiguous. V was pared by 1 base and J by 1 base, with 15 bases between. The CDR3 sequence is 16 residues long. Germline V gives CDR1 SGHDT, CDR2 YYEEEE. CDR3: CASSLFQLQFSYEQYF. The CDR3 region has the DNA TGTGCCAGCAGCTTGTTTCAGCTTCAGTTTTCCTACGAGCAGTACTTC.

V is TRBV7-8 and J is TRBJ2-6; D possibly uses TRBD1 or TRBD2 (5 bases each). The CDR3 totals 14 residues. Germline lookup yields CDR1 SGHVS and CDR2 FQNEAQ. V was pared by 5 bases and J by 4 bases, with 9 bases between. The CDR3 DNA follows: TGTGCCAGCAGCAAAGGGACCGGGGCCAACGTCCTGACTTTC. Protein: CASSKGTGANVLTF.

This clone has just one count. The J gene is TRBJ2-7, the V gene TRBV11-3; 8 bases fit TRBD1. CDR1 is SGHNT and CDR2 is YENEEA in the germline V gene. The CDR3 has 12 residues. V gave up 5 bases and J gave up 5 bases; unmatched junction bases: 2. CDR3 sequence: CASSRTGNEQYF. In DNA form, the CDR3 reads TGTGCCAGCAGCAGGACAGGGAACGAGCAGTACTTC.

The chain is built from TRBV28 and TRBJ2-6; perhaps TRBD1 as D (7 bases). The germline V gene encodes CDR1 MDHEN and CDR2 SYDVKM. Trimming took 4 bases from V and 0 from J, leaving 13 bases between them. This CDR3 region has 17 residues. CDR3 in amino acids: CASSWTGGSSGANVLTF. Written as DNA, the CDR3 is TGTGCCAGCAGTTGGACAGGAGGGAGCTCTGGGGCCAACGTCCTGACTTTC.

The rearrangement joins TRBV30 to TRBJ1-5; TRBD1 agrees at 7 bases. V gave up 3 bases and J gave up 6 bases; unmatched junction bases: 5. The CDR3 is 13 amino acids. CDR1 GTSNPN and CDR2 SVGIG come from the germline V gene (reference sequence). CDR3 sequence reads: CAWSRQGSQPQHF. Here the CDR3 DNA reads TGTGCCTGGAGCCGACAGGGCAGTCAGCCCCAGCATTTT.

This chain links TRBV9 with TRBJ2-1; 8 nucleotides align to TRBD1. V gave up 4 bases and J gave up 2 bases; unmatched junction bases: 5. CDR1 and CDR2 from the germline V gene are SGDLS and YYNGEE. The CDR3 contains 15 residues. CDR3: CASSPEQGAYNEQFF. The CDR3 coding sequence is TGTGCCAGCAGCCCAGAACAGGGGGCCTACAATGAGCAGTTCTTC. The variable domain in full, with the rest retrieved from reference TRBV9 and TRBJ2-1, is DSGVTQTPKHLITATGQRVTLRCSPRSGDLSVYWYQQSLDQGLQFLIQYYNGEERAKGNILERFSAQQFPDLHSELNLSSLELGDSALYFCASSPEQGAYNEQFFGPGTRLTVL.

The chain employs TRBV15 and TRBJ1-3; possible D gene TRBD1, 6 bases. V was cut by 5 bases and J by 0 bases, with 11 bases left in between. This CDR3 has 15 residues. Germline V gives CDR1 LNHNV, CDR2 YYDKDF (reference sequence). For the CDR3, the DNA is TGTGCCACCAGCCCACGACAGGTCTCTGGAAACACCATATATTTT. Amino acids: CATSPRQVSGNTIYF.

Regarding this clone: Other DNA sequences in this specimen translate into the identical CDR3. This chain joins TRBV4-3 and TRBJ1-2; tentatively, D is TRBD1 (5 bases). Germline V gene data show CDR1 as LGHNA and CDR2 as YSLEER. The CDR3 contains 14 residues. Trimming pared 3 bases from V and 4 bases from J, leaving 12 bases between. CDR3 coding DNA: TGCGCCAGCAGCCAGAGCCAGGGAGGCTATGGCTACACCTTC. It encodes CASSQSQGGYGYTF.

V is TRBV14 and J is TRBJ2-3; D may match TRBD1 or TRBD2 (6 bases each). Germline V CDR1 and CDR2: SGHDN, FVKESK. The CDR3 contains 15 residues. Trimming took 3 bases from V and 2 from J, leaving 12 bases between them. The CDR3 nucleotides read TGTGCCAGCAGCCATACCGGGGGCAACACAGATACGCAGTATTTT. The encoded protein is CASSHTGGNTDTQYF.

The chain combines TRBV6-5 with TRBJ2-1, with 7 nucleotides matching TRBD1. CDR1 MNHEY and CDR2 SVGAGI come from the germline V gene. The ends lost 2 bases at V and 3 bases at J; junction bases unmatched: 4. The CDR3 consists of 15 residues. The CDR3 sequence: CASSYTTGFYNEQFF. As DNA, the CDR3 is TGTGCCAGCAGTTACACGACAGGGTTCTACAATGAGCAGTTCTTC.

This clone has a single count. This chain links TRBV9 with TRBJ2-7; 8 nucleotides match TRBD2. The germline gives CDR1 SGDLS, CDR2 YYNGEE. The V gene end was trimmed by 0 bases and the J gene end by 7 bases; junction bases not matched to a gene: 12. There are 16 residues in the CDR3. The CDR3: CASSVGTSGLSVEQYF. The CDR3 DNA sequence: TGTGCCAGCAGCGTAGGAACTAGCGGTTTGAGCGTAGAGCAGTACTTC.